The 10 T cell receptor beta chains reported below all come from one sample, sequenced in a study of T cell responses to AZD1222 COVID-19 vaccine (dated by TCRdb to the early 2020s). What the time point label conveys for this sample: baseline before first vaccination. The intended sense of this specimen's treatment or condition label: meningococcal conjugate vaccine given as trial control. The receptor library was made with the immunoSEQ multiplex PCR assay. In TCRdb, the immuneACCESS table is reduced to in-frame sequences with V and J assigned. These tables do not hold every clone; where another copy was compared, an unresolved V gene accounts for under half, and the others remain unexplained. The sample table holds approximately 140,000 clones, of which approximately 95% were seen once. The ten largest clones represent around 0.85% of the sample. Sample: peripheral blood, taken on day 0 of MenACWY control vaccination. These receptors were obtained from an adult in good health.

This sequence joins TRBV25-1 and TRBJ1-6; no clear D. The V gene lost 1 base and the J gene lost 8 bases, with 6 bases spanning the gap. Germline assignment: CDR1 MGHDK and CDR2 SYGVNS. The CDR3 runs to 13 residues. The CDR3: CASSEWGDSPLHF. The CDR3 bases are TGTGCCAGCAGTGAATGGGGTGATTCACCCCTCCACTTT. Drawing the rest from reference TRBV25-1 and TRBJ1-6, the complete variable domain is EADIYQTPRYLVIGTGKKITLECSQTMGHDKMYWYQQDPGMELHLIHYSYGVNSTEKGDLSSESTVSRIRTEHFPLTLESARPSHTSQYLCASSEWGDSPLHFGNGTRLTVT.

The CDR3 region has the DNA TGTGCCACCAGCAGACAACAAGAGACCCAGTACTTC. As protein: CATSRQQETQYF. This chain connects TRBV15 to TRBJ2-5; D is uncertain. Germline CDR1 and CDR2: LNHNV and YYDKDF (reference sequence). With 2 bases removed from V and 2 bases from J, the gap between germline ends came to 3 bases. The CDR3 sequence is 12 residues long.

The genes are TRBV5-1 and TRBJ2-2, with D maybe TRBD1 (6 bases). Germline V lookup: CDR1 SGHRS, CDR2 YFSETQ. The CDR3 is made up of 16 amino acids. Trimming left V 4 bases short and J 2 bases short, with 15 bases between. In DNA form, the CDR3 reads TGCGCCAGCAGCCCAAAACAGGGCTTAAACACCGGGGAGCTGTTTTTT. Amino acid sequence: CASSPKQGLNTGELFF.

This rearrangement joins TRBV9 to TRBJ2-7; TRBD2 is a possible D gene (5 bases). CDR3 size: 15 residues. V lost 0 bases and J 2 bases, leaving 12 bases between the germline ends. Per the germline V gene, CDR1 is SGDLS and CDR2 is YYNGEE. The CDR3: CASSVGRVGTYEQYF. CDR3 nucleotides: TGTGCCAGCAGCGTAGGTAGGGTCGGGACCTACGAGCAGTACTTC. The full variable domain, its missing parts supplied by reference TRBV9 and TRBJ2-7, is DSGVTQTPKHLITATGQRVTLRCSPRSGDLSVYWYQQSLDQGLQFLIQYYNGEERAKGNILERFSAQQFPDLHSELNLSSLELGDSALYFCASSVGRVGTYEQYFGPGTRLTVT.

The count of this clone is one. V is TRBV5-8 and J is TRBJ1-5; D is undetermined. Per the germline V gene, CDR1 is SGHTS and CDR2 is YDEGEE. The V and J ends lost 4 bases and 6 bases respectively, with 11 bases between them. The CDR3 spans 13 residues. In nucleotides, the CDR3 is TGTGCCAGCAGCCCAGATTCGGGTCAGCCCCAGCATTTT. Translation gives CASSPDSGQPQHF.

The chain carries TRBV19 and TRBJ2-6; D remains ambiguous. In germline, CDR1 is LNHDA, CDR2 SQIVND (reference sequence). The CDR3 runs to 16 residues. V shed 7 bases and J shed 2 bases, with 15 bases lying between them. Here the CDR3 DNA reads TGTGCCAGTACCCCTATTCCGATCCCTGGGGCCAACGTCCTGACTTTC. This codes for CASTPIPIPGANVLTF.

CDR3 in DNA: TGCGCCAGCAGCTTGTCGGGGGTCCAAGAGACCCAGTACTTC. Its protein product is CASSLSGVQETQYF. This chain uses TRBV5-1 with TRBJ2-5; D may be TRBD2 (6 bases). Trimming removed 1 base from V and 1 base from J, with 8 bases in between. There are 14 residues in the CDR3. Germline V gives CDR1 SGHRS, CDR2 YFSETQ.

This rearrangement joins TRBV10-3 to TRBJ1-2; weak D call: TRBD1 (5 bases). Per the germline V gene, CDR1 is ENHRY and CDR2 is SYGVKD. This CDR3 contains 13 residues. Trimming took off 7 bases at V and 6 bases at J, with 15 bases between the two ends. The CDR3 nucleotides are TGTGCCATCACCGGTGGGGGGGTGGATGGCTACACCTTC. Its protein product is CAITGGGVDGYTF.

The CDR3 DNA sequence: TGCGCCAGCAGCTTAAGGGGGGGCACAGATACGCAGTATTTT. Translating gives CASSLRGGTDTQYF. This chain joins TRBV4-3 and TRBJ2-3; possibly TRBD1 or TRBD2 for D (6 bases each). The V and J ends lost 5 bases and 1 base respectively, with 10 bases between them. The germline V gene has CDR1 LGHNA and CDR2 YSLEER. The CDR3 consists of 14 residues.

The CDR3 here is CASSYSGTGKIGGYTF. CDR3 bases: TGTGCCAGCAGTTACTCAGGGACAGGGAAAATCGGTGGCTACACCTTC. This rearrangement joins TRBV6-5 to TRBJ1-2; TRBD1 aligns across 9 bases. V shed 0 bases, J shed 7 bases, and the junction held 9 bases outside the gene matches. The germline gives CDR1 MNHEY, CDR2 SVGAGI. The CDR3 runs 16 residues.